A single sample gave rise to the 25 T cell receptor beta chains below, sequenced in a study of cytomegalovirus exposure and HLA in healthy donors. The PCR made use of 60 Vbeta and 13 Jbeta primers. Here immunoSEQ multiplex PCR was the method, and the copy in TCRdb shows in-frame clones only, minus some. The sample consists of about 160,000 clones, roughly four fifths of them appearing once. The material sequenced was PBMCs. All receptors derive from a man aged 50 or older in good health and CMV-seropositive.

The gene calls are TRBV5-3 and TRBJ2-7, with 8 bases identical to TRBD2. TRBV5-3 is labeled an ORF, and its function is uncertain. The V and J ends lost 3 bases and 2 bases, in that order; junction bases with no gene match: 1. The CDR3 runs 13 residues. The CDR3: CARSSSGPYEQYF. The CDR3 DNA is TGTGCCAGAAGCTCTAGCGGGCCCTACGAGCAGTACTTC.

The chain carries TRBV6-6 and TRBJ2-7; tentative D call: TRBD2 (6 bases). V gave up 6 bases and J gave up 4 bases, with 19 bases separating them. Germline V gene lookup returns CDR1 MNHNY and CDR2 SVGAGI (reference sequence). The length of the CDR3 is 15 residues. The CDR3 region is CASRTTSRILYEQYF. DNA of the CDR3: TGTGCCAGCAGGACAACTAGCAGGATACTATACGAGCAGTACTTC.

The table lists this clone with a few counts. This chain links TRBV4-2 with TRBJ2-1, with D perhaps matching TRBD2 (6 bases). Trimming pared 1 base from V and 6 bases from J, leaving 16 bases between. The germline V gene has CDR1 LGHNA and CDR2 YNFKEQ. The CDR3 spans 16 residues. CDR3 protein: CASSQGMTRFGNEQFF. The CDR3 coding sequence is TGTGCCAGCAGCCAAGGAATGACTAGATTTGGCAATGAGCAGTTCTTC.

This chain links TRBV11-2 with TRBJ1-6; 7 nucleotides line up with TRBD1. V trimming: 1 base; J trimming: 10 bases; junction bases outside the gene matches: 4. CDR3 length equals 14 residues. Germline V lookup: CDR1 SGHAT, CDR2 FQNNGV. CDR3 in amino acids: CASSLGQGGSPLHF. The CDR3 nucleotides read TGTGCCAGCAGCTTAGGCCAGGGGGGATCACCCCTCCACTTT.

The sample holds a few counts of this clone. The chain links TRBV29-1 to TRBJ2-7; D is perhaps TRBD1 (5 bases). Deletions cut 3 bases from V and 5 bases from J, with 11 bases between. Germline CDR1 SQVTM, CDR2 ANQGSEA. The CDR3 covers 12 residues. The CDR3 DNA is TGCAGCGTTGATGAGGTGGGGCACGAGCAGTACTTC. It yields the protein CSVDEVGHEQYF.

The J gene is TRBJ1-5, the V gene TRBV7-8, with D unresolved. Germline assignment: CDR1 SGHVS and CDR2 FQNEAQ. V lost 5 bases and J lost 2, with 13 bases in between. The CDR3 consists of 15 residues. The CDR3 nucleotides are TGTGCCAGCAGCCCACGGGGAGGAGGCAATCAGCCCCAGCATTTT. Its protein is CASSPRGGGNQPQHF.

Comment on this clone: Other DNA sequences in this sample translate to the same CDR3. The chain combines TRBV6-5 with TRBJ2-6; 8 bases line up with TRBD2. Germline V CDR1 and CDR2: MNHEY, SVGAGI. The CDR3 sequence is 15 residues long. Unmatched junction bases numbered 3, after V lost 4 bases and J lost 4 bases. The CDR3 DNA reads TGTGCCAGCAGTTCGGGGGGGGCCGGGGCCAACGTCCTGACTTTC. Translation: CASSSGGAGANVLTF.

This sequence joins TRBV19 and TRBJ1-2; possibly TRBD1 for D (6 bases). Trimming took off 1 base at V and 4 bases at J, with 16 bases between the two ends. From germline, CDR1 is LNHDA and CDR2 SQIVND (reference sequence). This CDR3 is built from 16 residues. The CDR3 DNA is TGTGCCAGTAGTATAGGTCGGGGGGCAGGGACCTATGGCTACACCTTC. Its translation is CASSIGRGAGTYGYTF.

This rearrangement joins TRBV9 to TRBJ2-1, with 10 bases that match TRBD2. Trimming removed 0 bases from V and 7 bases from J; junction bases left unmatched: 10. Germline V gene data show CDR1 as SGDLS and CDR2 as YYNGEE. The CDR3 has 17 residues. CDR3 nucleotides: TGTGCCAGCAGCGTAGAATCGGGGACTAGCGTGACAAATGAGCAGTTCTTC. Its protein product is CASSVESGTSVTNEQFF.

The chain uses TRBV2 and TRBJ1-1; 10 nucleotides align to TRBD1. V lost 5 bases and J lost 6; bases outside the gene matches: 6. The germline V gene encodes CDR1 SNHLY and CDR2 FYNNEI. The CDR3 contains 14 residues. CDR3 protein: CASSSTGGFAEAFF. The CDR3 coding sequence is TGTGCCAGCAGTTCGACAGGGGGCTTCGCTGAAGCTTTCTTT.

The chain is built from TRBV7-6 and TRBJ2-1; TRBD1 matches 7 bases. V dropped 1 base and J dropped 8; count of bases not matched to a gene: 2. The CDR3 has 13 residues. The germline V gene encodes CDR1 SGHVS and CDR2 FNYEAQ. The CDR3 coding sequence is TGTGCCAGCAGCTTAGACAGGGGCGATGAGCAGTTCTTC. Amino acids: CASSLDRGDEQFF.

The chain is built from TRBV7-2 and TRBJ2-1, with D possibly matching TRBD2 (6 bases). The germline V and J ends were trimmed by 5 bases and 5 bases, with 19 bases remaining between them. Germline V gives CDR1 SGHTA, CDR2 FQGNSA. This CDR3 spans 16 amino acids. CDR3 sequence reads: CASSTLTSWVNNEQFF. The CDR3 nucleotides are TGTGCCAGCAGCACCCTAACTAGCTGGGTTAACAATGAGCAGTTCTTC.

The table lists this clone with a count of one. The J gene is TRBJ2-5, the V gene TRBV7-2, with 10 bases that match TRBD2. CDR1 is SGHTA, CDR2 FQGNSA, per germline. The CDR3 length is 14 residues. The junction had 5 bases not matched to a gene; V was cut back by 5 bases and J by 5 bases. As DNA, the CDR3 is TGTGCCAGCAGCCCTAGCGGGAGAGAGGAGACCCAGTACTTC. This sequence encodes CASSPSGREETQYF. Together with reference TRBV7-2 and TRBJ2-5, the CDR3 gives the full variable domain: GAGVSQSPSNKVTEKGKDVELRCDPISGHTALYWYRQSLGQGLEFLIYFQGNSAPDKSGLPSDRFSAERTGGSVSTLTIQRTQQEDSAVYLCASSPSGREETQYFGPGTRLLVL.

The count of this clone is one. The rearrangement joins TRBV9 to TRBJ2-5; possible D gene TRBD1, 6 bases. The V gene lost 4 bases and the J gene lost 1 base, with 11 bases spanning the gap. The CDR3 spans 14 residues. Germline V gives CDR1 SGDLS, CDR2 YYNGEE. The CDR3: CASSMSGVQETQYF. DNA for the CDR3: TGTGCCAGCAGCATGTCAGGGGTCCAAGAGACCCAGTACTTC.

The chain has TRBV10-1 and TRBJ1-1; 8 bases fit TRBD1. Germline trimming cut 3 bases from V and 4 bases from J; bases unmatched to any gene: 4. This CDR3 is built from 14 residues. Germline V gene lookup returns CDR1 WNHNN and CDR2 SYGVQD (reference sequence). CDR3: CASSDQGAGTEAFF. The DNA for the CDR3 is TGCGCCAGCAGTGATCAGGGGGCCGGCACTGAAGCTTTCTTT.

The chain carries TRBV10-1 and TRBJ2-2, with 7 bases identical to TRBD1. The length of the CDR3 is 16 residues. The germline CDR1 and CDR2 sequences are WNHNN and SYGVQD (reference sequence). With V trimmed by 8 bases and J by 3 bases, 12 bases remained unmatched. CDR3 DNA sequence: TGCGCCAGCTCAGAAGAGGGGGCAGACTACACCGGGGAGCTGTTTTTT. Amino acids: CASSEEGADYTGELFF.

This chain's CDR3 is CASSLAGSGRMAYNEQFF. The CDR3 DNA reads as TGTGCCAGCAGCTTGGCGGGTAGCGGGAGGATGGCCTACAATGAGCAGTTCTTC. V usage is TRBV5-4 and J usage is TRBJ2-1, with 10 nucleotides matching TRBD2. The CDR3 length is 18 residues. After removal of 0 bases from V and 2 bases from J, the junction contained 8 bases not matched to a gene. From germline, CDR1 is SGHNT and CDR2 YYREEE (reference sequence).

As concerns this clone: At one end, the junction sequence differs from germline, possibly due to a read error. The chain employs TRBV27 and TRBJ2-1, with 7 bases aligning to TRBD1. In germline, CDR1 is MNHEY, CDR2 SMNVEV (reference sequence). The CDR3 spans 16 residues. This CDR3 is CASSLYGTDNYNEQFF. In DNA, the CDR3 is TGTGCCAGCAGCTTATATGGGACAGACAATTACAATGAGCAGTTCTTC.

The genes are TRBV14 and TRBJ1-2; no definite D call. This CDR3 spans 13 amino acids. CDR1 SGHDN and CDR2 FVKESK come from the germline V gene. The V end was cut by 1 base, the J end by 6 bases, with 9 bases between. Here the CDR3 DNA reads TGTGCCAGCAGCCAAGTTTCCAGGAATGGCTACACCTTC. This encodes CASSQVSRNGYTF.

The gene calls are TRBV6-6 and TRBJ1-4; no clear D gene. V lost 4 bases to trimming and J lost 6 bases, with 6 bases between them. The length of the CDR3 is 12 residues. Germline V gene sequence: CDR1 MNHNY, CDR2 SVGAGI (reference sequence). CDR3 protein: CASSSRDEKLFF. CDR3 sequence (DNA): TGTGCCAGCAGTTCGAGAGATGAAAAACTGTTTTTT.

The genes are TRBV29-1 and TRBJ2-3; 12 bases agree with TRBD2. The junction had 11 bases not matched to a gene; V was cut back by 3 bases and J by 4 bases. Per germline, CDR1 SQVTM and CDR2 ANQGSEA. The CDR3 sequence is 17 residues long. CDR3: CSVEGGDLAGGPDTQYF. In DNA, the CDR3 is TGCAGCGTTGAGGGGGGAGACCTAGCGGGAGGGCCAGATACGCAGTATTTT.

There are a few counts of this clone. This sequence joins TRBV6-5 and TRBJ2-5; 8 positions match TRBD1. The end of the DNA fits TRBJ2-7 better, so the J call may be wrong. Germline CDR1 and CDR2: MNHEY and SVGAGI. The CDR3 covers 15 residues. In DNA, the CDR3 is TGTGCCAGCAGTTACTCCGACAGGGGAACCTACGAGCAGTACTTC. It codes for CASSYSDRGTYEQYF.

This clone was observed a handful of times. This rearrangement joins TRBV29-1 to TRBJ1-1; D call uncertain. CDR3 length equals 13 residues. Germline V lookup: CDR1 SQVTM, CDR2 ANQGSEA. The V end lost 8 bases, the J end lost 0 bases, and 13 bases lay between the germline ends. The CDR3 loop reads CSTSWSVNTEAFF. For the CDR3, the DNA is TGCAGCACTAGCTGGTCGGTGAACACTGAAGCTTTCTTT.

The chain recombines TRBV9 with TRBJ2-3; D remains unclear. Trimming shortened V by 0 bases and J by 1 base, and 15 bases separated the two germline ends. CDR3 length: 17 amino acids. The germline CDR1 and CDR2 sequences are SGDLS and YYNGEE. The CDR3 DNA sequence: TGTGCCAGCAGCGTAGGAGTTGCGCGTATCCGCACAGATACGCAGTATTTT. Amino acid sequence: CASSVGVARIRTDTQYF.

The V call is TRBV5-6, the J call TRBJ2-1; 8 nucleotides line up with TRBD2. The CDR3 covers 15 residues. J lost 6 bases, V lost 6 bases, and 11 bases had no gene match. CDR1 is SGHDT, CDR2 YYEEEE, per germline. CDR3: CASTPFGGALNEQFF. CDR3 DNA: TGTGCCAGCACTCCGTTCGGGGGGGCCCTCAATGAGCAGTTCTTC.